This T cell receptor beta chain was captured by sequencing in a study of Ad26.COV2.S vaccination and SARS-CoV-2 variants. Study summary: Once or twice, 56 days apart, Ad26.COV2.S was delivered intramuscularly.

TCRdb's copy holds only in-frame clones and misses some; the assay was immunoSEQ multiplex PCR. The table lists 300,000 to 400,000 clones, 85% of them singletons. This CDR3 has 14 residues. V shed 4 bases and J shed 4 bases, with 13 bases lying between them. Looked up from germline, CDR1 is MDHEN and CDR2 is SYDVKM. The treatment denotes: 15 to 20 received Ad26.COV2.S at low or high dose, single or two shots; roughly 5 received placebo; per-sample allocation not given. The investigators took samples on day 63 after the first vaccine or placebo injection. This specimen consisted of peripheral blood, obtained in a trial of Ad26.COV2.S vaccine versus placebo. The receptor's source is a person between 18 and 65 years old who received the Ad26.COV2.S COVID-19 vaccine or a placebo. This chain connects TRBV28 to TRBJ1-1, with D hard to call. The CDR3 DNA reads as TGTGCCAGCAGTTATCGGCGGAGGAGCACTGAAGCTTTCTTT. Translated: CASSYRRRSTEAFF.